The TCR beta chain described here comes from a study of T cell responses to AZD1222 COVID-19 vaccine. The data were produced by immunoSEQ multiplex PCR, yet TCRdb's version contains in-frame clones alone and is incomplete. In the table there are roughly 180,000 clones, approximately 92% of which are singletons. The CDR3 spans 15 residues. V shed 3 bases, J shed 0 bases, and the junction held 2 bases outside the gene matches. Germline V gives CDR1 SGHRS, CDR2 YFSETQ. This clonotype originated in an adult who received the MenACWY meningococcal vaccine as a control. The sequencing used peripheral blood, collected 28 days after the second dose of the MenACWY control vaccine. The rearrangement links TRBV5-1 to TRBJ1-4; 7 bases fit TRBD1. As DNA, the CDR3 is TGCGCCAGCAGCTCGACAGGGACAACTAATGAAAAACTGTTTTTT. This gives the protein CASSSTGTTNEKLFF. The complete variable domain, with remaining parts taken from reference TRBV5-1 and TRBJ1-4, reads KAGVTQTPRYLIKTRGQQVTLSCSPISGHRSVSWYQQTPGQGLQFLFEYFSETQRNKGNFPGRFSGRQFSNSRSEMNVSTLELGDSALYLCASSSTGTTNEKLFFGSGTQLSVL.